Reported below is one T cell receptor (beta chain). Methods used by the authors: By means of reference gene primer amplification, nucleated cell counts were estimated. Produced via immunoSEQ multiplex PCR; TCRdb's table is partial and in-frame only. The V and J calls and the clone size are those of that table, but D and trimming were determined from the DNA. This table has some 76,000 clones, more than 75% appearing once. There are 16 residues in the CDR3. In germline, CDR1 is SGHRS, CDR2 YFSETQ. V was pared by 0 bases and J by 5 bases, with 17 bases between. This specimen belongs to a study of blood T cell repertoires in COVID-19. Study information: COVID-19 samples from acute and convalescent phases originated in the United States, Italy and Spain.

This clonotype originated in a woman aged 18 to 35 with acute or convalescent COVID-19. Sequenced: peripheral blood. The chain couples TRBV5-1 to TRBJ1-1; D call uncertain. CDR3 bases: TGCGCCAGCAGCTTGGGCTGGGTCGGGGAGGGAACTGAAGCTTTCTTT. It codes for CASSLGWVGEGTEAFF.